This TCR beta chain came from a study of shared clonotypes between healthy human individuals. Clones were read by immunoSEQ multiplex PCR, and TCRdb kept only the in-frame ones, dropping some. The table has roughly 1.4 million clones, approximately 98.5% seen once; the top ten hold over 0.3%. V lost 4 bases to trimming and J lost 4 bases, with 11 bases between them. The CDR3 has 13 residues. The germline V gene has CDR1 KGHSH and CDR2 LQKENI. Study outcomes and limitations: Clonotypes that were shared across a handful of donors made up approximately 5.1% of naive CD4 clonotypes. Generally, naive subsets (rather than memory subsets) showed larger estimated richness. Sorted-subset samples were not fully sequenced, rarefaction indicated.

Turning to this clone: No antigen is known for it.

The chain recombines TRBV18 with TRBJ2-7; D gene uncertain. Material: naive CD4+ T cells sorted from blood. Subset given: CD45RA+ positively selected. The clonotype originates from a man under 40 in good health. In DNA, the CDR3 is TGTGCCAGCTCACTAACCCTAGAATACGAGCAGTACTTC. Protein: CASSLTLEYEQYF.